A single sample is the source of the 9 T cell receptor beta chains below, sequenced in a study of glioma-infiltrating T cells after dendritic cell vaccination. The table came from immunoSEQ multiplex PCR; TCRdb's copy has only in-frame clones and leaves some out. The sample includes around 97,000 clones, 80% to 90% of them seen just once. Sequences were derived from blood, sampled before dendritic cell vaccination. The receptors shown here come from a human donor with glioblastoma.

The rearrangement uses TRBV4-1 and TRBJ2-3; 10 bases align to TRBD2. The junction had 6 bases not matched to a gene; V was cut back by 0 bases and J by 0 bases. Germline CDR1 reads MGHRA; CDR2 reads YSYEKL. The CDR3 spans 18 residues. CDR3 DNA sequence: TGCGCCAGCAGCCAAGATAGCGGGGGGCTATTTAGCACAGATACGCAGTATTTT. This codes for CASSQDSGGLFSTDTQYF.

The chain employs TRBV12-5 and TRBJ2-2, with D perhaps matching TRBD1 (6 bases). V was clipped by 7 bases and J by 2 bases, with 17 bases between them. CDR1 is LGHNT and CDR2 is FRNRAP in the germline V gene. The CDR3 loop spans 16 amino acids. Here the CDR3 reads CASATRDIRNTGELFF. The CDR3 DNA sequence: TGTGCTAGTGCCACTCGGGACATCCGAAACACCGGGGAGCTGTTTTTT.

This clone was detected once. V is TRBV27 and J is TRBJ1-1; 8 bases map to TRBD1. Trimming took 5 bases from V and 4 from J; bases not matched to a gene: 6. Germline values: CDR1 MNHEY, CDR2 SMNVEV (reference sequence). The CDR3 has 14 amino acids. The CDR3 DNA reads as TGTGCCAGCAGTGAATACAGGGGGAGCACTGAAGCTTTCTTT. As protein: CASSEYRGSTEAFF.

This rearrangement joins TRBV7-2 to TRBJ1-5, with 9 bases lining up with TRBD1. The V gene's germline CDR1 is SGHTA and CDR2 FQGNSA. This CDR3 is 15 amino acids long. V shed 5 bases and J 8 bases; nucleotides not matched to a gene: 10. Written as DNA, the CDR3 is TGTGCCAGCAGCGAAACAGGGGGCGTCGCGGAGCCCCAGCATTTT. Residues: CASSETGGVAEPQHF. Supplemented by reference TRBV7-2 and TRBJ1-5, the full variable domain reads GAGVSQSPSNKVTEKGKDVELRCDPISGHTALYWYRQSLGQGLEFLIYFQGNSAPDKSGLPSDRFSAERTGGSVSTLTIQRTQQEDSAVYLCASSETGGVAEPQHFGDGTRLSIL.

The J gene is TRBJ1-2, the V gene TRBV7-9; TRBD1 matches 9 bases. The V gene end was trimmed by 1 base and the J gene end by 9 bases; junction bases not matched to a gene: 6. The CDR3 extends over 14 amino acids. Germline V lookup: CDR1 SEHNR, CDR2 FQNEAQ (reference sequence). The CDR3 spells CASSLEGGTGSYTF. The CDR3 DNA is TGTGCCAGCAGCTTAGAAGGGGGGACAGGGAGCTACACCTTC.

The V and J genes are TRBV4-2 and TRBJ2-5; TRBD2 matches at 9 bases. The CDR3 is 16 amino acids. After removal of 1 base from V and 4 bases from J, the junction contained 7 bases not matched to a gene. The germline CDR1 and CDR2 sequences are LGHNA and YNFKEQ. The CDR3 coding sequence is TGTGCCAGCAGCCAAGCCAGCGGGGGGTTTCGAGAGACCCAGTACTTC. Its translation: CASSQASGGFRETQYF.

The chain uses TRBV5-6 and TRBJ2-1, with D possibly matching TRBD2 (5 bases). V gave up 4 bases and J gave up 7 bases, with 12 bases separating them. This CDR3 region has 13 residues. Germline values: CDR1 SGHDT, CDR2 YYEEEE. In DNA, the CDR3 is TGTGCCAGCAGCCGGAGGTGGGGAAATGAGCAGTTCTTC. Translating it yields CASSRRWGNEQFF.

The genes are TRBV4-2 and TRBJ2-3; the D gene is possibly TRBD2 (7 bases). CDR3 length equals 16 residues. In germline, CDR1 is LGHNA, CDR2 YNFKEQ. With 4 bases removed from V and 4 bases from J, the gap between germline ends came to 18 bases. CDR3 coding DNA: TGTGCCAGCAGCCGGCCCTCGGGGGGCGAGGCAGATACGCAGTATTTT. As protein: CASSRPSGGEADTQYF.

V is TRBV30 and J is TRBJ1-5; no clear D gene. V was pared by 0 bases and J by 7 bases, with 10 bases between. CDR3 length equals 13 residues. Germline V CDR1 and CDR2: GTSNPN, SVGIG (reference sequence). CDR3: CAWSVKAAQPQHF. CDR3 in DNA: TGTGCCTGGAGTGTAAAAGCGGCCCAGCCCCAGCATTTT. The full variable domain, rest sourced from reference TRBV30 and TRBJ1-5, is SQTIHQWPATLVQPVGSPLSLECTVEGTSNPNLYWYRQAAGRGLQLLFYSVGIGQISSEVPQNLSASRPQDRQFILSSKKLLLSDSGFYLCAWSVKAAQPQHFGDGTRLSIL.